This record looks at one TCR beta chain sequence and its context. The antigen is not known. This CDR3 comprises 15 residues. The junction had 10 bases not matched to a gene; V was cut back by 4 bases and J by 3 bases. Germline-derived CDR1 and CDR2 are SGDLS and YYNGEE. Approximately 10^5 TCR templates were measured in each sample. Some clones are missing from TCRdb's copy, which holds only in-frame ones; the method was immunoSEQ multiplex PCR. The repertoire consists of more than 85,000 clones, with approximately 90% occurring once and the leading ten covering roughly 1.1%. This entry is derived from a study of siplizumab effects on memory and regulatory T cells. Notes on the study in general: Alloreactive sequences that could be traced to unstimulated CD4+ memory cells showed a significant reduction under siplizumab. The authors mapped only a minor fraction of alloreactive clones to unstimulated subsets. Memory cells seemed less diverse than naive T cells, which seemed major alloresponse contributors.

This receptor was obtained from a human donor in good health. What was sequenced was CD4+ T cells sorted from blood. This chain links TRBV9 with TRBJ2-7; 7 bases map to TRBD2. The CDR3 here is CASSPKAGPLYEQYF. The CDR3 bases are TGTGCCAGCAGCCCCAAAGCGGGGCCCCTCTACGAGCAGTACTTC.